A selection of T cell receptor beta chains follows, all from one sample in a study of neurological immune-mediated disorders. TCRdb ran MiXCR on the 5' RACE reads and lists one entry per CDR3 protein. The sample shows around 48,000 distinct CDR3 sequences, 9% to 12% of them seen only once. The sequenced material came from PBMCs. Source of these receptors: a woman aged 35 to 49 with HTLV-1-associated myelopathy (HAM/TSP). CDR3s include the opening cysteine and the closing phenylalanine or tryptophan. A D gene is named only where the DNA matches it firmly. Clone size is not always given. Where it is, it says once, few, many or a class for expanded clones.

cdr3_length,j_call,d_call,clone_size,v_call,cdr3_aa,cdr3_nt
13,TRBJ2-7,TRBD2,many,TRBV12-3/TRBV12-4,CASSSGGAYEQYF,TGTGCCAGCAGTAGCGGGGGGGCCTACGAGCAGTACTTC
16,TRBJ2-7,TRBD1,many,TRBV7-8,CASSSPPDRGLYEQYF,TGTGCCAGCAGCTCGCCACCGGACAGGGGACTCTACGAGCAGTACTTC
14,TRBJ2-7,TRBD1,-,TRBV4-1,CASQPGQRVREQYF,TGCGCCAGCCAACCGGGACAGAGAGTGCGGGAGCAGTACTTC
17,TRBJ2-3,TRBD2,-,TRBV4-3,CASSSGLAGGVADTQYF,TGCGCCAGCAGCAGTGGCCTAGCGGGGGGTGTTGCAGATACGCAGTATTTT
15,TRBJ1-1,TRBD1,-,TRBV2,CAEPFYRGRNTEAFF,TGTGCCGAGCCCTTTTACAGGGGCCGGAACACTGAAGCTTTCTTT
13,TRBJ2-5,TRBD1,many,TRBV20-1,CSAGGQGEETQYF,TGCAGTGCTGGGGGACAGGGAGAGGAGACCCAGTACTTC
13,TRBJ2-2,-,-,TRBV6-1,CARSDCPPGELFF,TGTGCCAGAAGCGACTGTCCCCCCGGGGAGCTGTTTTTT
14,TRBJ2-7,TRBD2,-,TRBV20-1,CSASSGGGFYEQYF,TGCAGTGCTTCCAGTGGCGGGGGGTTCTACGAGCAGTACTTC
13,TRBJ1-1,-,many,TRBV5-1,CASSLDRVTEAFF,TGCGCCAGCAGCTTGGACAGGGTCACTGAAGCTTTCTTT
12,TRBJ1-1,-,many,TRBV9,CASSVEGTEAFF,TGTGCCAGCAGCGTAGAAGGGACTGAAGCTTTCTTT
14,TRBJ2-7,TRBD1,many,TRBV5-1,CASSFTGGADEQYF,TGCGCCAGCAGCTTCACAGGGGGCGCAGACGAGCAGTACTTC
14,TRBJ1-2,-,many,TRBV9,CASSVAGRNYGYTF,TGTGCCAGCAGCGTAGCCGGCAGGAACTATGGCTACACCTTC
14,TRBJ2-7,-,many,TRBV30,CAWSVTYPPYEQYF,TGTGCCTGGAGTGTAACTTACCCCCCCTACGAGCAGTACTTC
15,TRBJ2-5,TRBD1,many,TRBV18,CASSRGSGGQETQYF,TGTGCCAGCTCGCGCGGATCAGGGGGACAAGAGACCCAGTACTTC
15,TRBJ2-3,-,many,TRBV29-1,CSVSGTTGSTDTQYF,TGCAGCGTCTCCGGGACCACAGGATCCACAGATACGCAGTATTTT
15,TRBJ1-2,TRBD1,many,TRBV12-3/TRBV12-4,CASSPLDRPNYGYTF,TGTGCCAGCAGCCCATTGGACAGGCCAAACTATGGCTACACCTTC
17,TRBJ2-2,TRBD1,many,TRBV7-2,CASSVPGQGSNTGELFF,TGTGCCAGCAGCGTACCGGGACAGGGGTCGAACACCGGGGAGCTGTTTTTT
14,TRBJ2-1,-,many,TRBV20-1,CSARAGFSYNEQFF,TGCAGTGCTCGGGCAGGGTTCTCCTACAATGAGCAGTTCTTC
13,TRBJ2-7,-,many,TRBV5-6,CASSFQGPYEQYF,TGTGCCAGCAGCTTTCAGGGGCCCTACGAGCAGTACTTC
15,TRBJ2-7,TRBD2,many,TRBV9,CASSVEAGGPHEQYF,TGTGCCAGCAGCGTAGAAGCGGGGGGGCCCCACGAGCAGTACTTC
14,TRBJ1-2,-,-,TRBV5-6,CACSYTGSNYGYTF,TGTGCCTGCAGCTATACAGGGTCTAACTATGGCTACACCTTC
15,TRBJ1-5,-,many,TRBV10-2,CASSVTGSGNQPQHF,TGCGCCAGCAGTGTTACGGGGTCGGGCAATCAGCCCCAGCATTTT
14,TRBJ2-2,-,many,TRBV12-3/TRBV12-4,CASSGTRSGGELFF,TGTGCCAGCAGTGGAACTAGGTCGGGCGGGGAGCTGTTTTTT
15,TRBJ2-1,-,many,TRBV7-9,CASSLDSSFYNEQFF,TGTGCCAGCAGCTTGGACTCCTCATTCTACAATGAGCAGTTCTTC